One sample yielded the 8 T cell receptor beta chains listed below, sequenced in a study of cytomegalovirus exposure and HLA in healthy donors. 13 Jbeta primers and 60 Vbeta primers were used for the PCR. Data came from immunoSEQ multiplex PCR; TCRdb stores just in-frame clones and leaves some out. Of 200,000 or so clones in the sample, 85% are singletons; the top ten hold 1% to 1.5%. Sequencing was carried out using PBMCs. The receptors were sampled from a human donor in good health.

The chain recombines TRBV19 with TRBJ1-1, with D maybe TRBD1 (5 bases). The CDR3 runs to 14 residues. V lost 2 bases and J 4 bases, leaving 11 bases between the germline ends. Germline CDR1 and CDR2: LNHDA and SQIVND (reference sequence). The CDR3 sequence is CASSIQGGATEAFF. The CDR3 nucleotides read TGTGCCAGTAGTATACAGGGTGGGGCCACTGAAGCTTTCTTT.

The rearrangement joins TRBV5-1 to TRBJ2-1, with TRBD2 matching over 12 bases. The CDR3 consists of 16 residues. Germline V gene lookup returns CDR1 SGHRS and CDR2 YFSETQ. The junction had 3 bases not matched to a gene; V was cut back by 3 bases and J by 2 bases. The CDR3 sequence is CASSSGLAGTYNEQFF. The DNA of the CDR3 is TGCGCCAGCAGCTCTGGACTAGCGGGAACCTACAATGAGCAGTTCTTC. Using reference TRBV5-1 and TRBJ2-1 for the parts outside the CDR3, the full variable domain is KAGVTQTPRYLIKTRGQQVTLSCSPISGHRSVSWYQQTPGQGLQFLFEYFSETQRNKGNFPGRFSGRQFSNSRSEMNVSTLELGDSALYLCASSSGLAGTYNEQFFGPGTRLTVL.

This sequence joins TRBV7-2 and TRBJ2-7, with D possibly matching TRBD2 (6 bases). From germline, CDR1 is SGHTA and CDR2 FQGNSA. With 5 bases removed from V and 2 bases from J, the gap between germline ends came to 10 bases. The CDR3 length is 13 residues. CDR3 protein: CASSGTDTYEQYF. The CDR3 DNA reads TGTGCCAGCAGCGGGACTGATACCTACGAGCAGTACTTC.

The J gene is TRBJ1-2, the V gene TRBV5-6; the D gene is possibly TRBD1 (5 bases). Trimming pared 2 bases from V and 8 bases from J, leaving 13 bases between. CDR3 size: 13 residues. CDR1 is SGHDT and CDR2 is YYEEEE in the germline V gene. The CDR3 DNA is TGTGCCAGCAGCTTCACAGGAATCGACGGCTACACCTTC. Amino acids: CASSFTGIDGYTF.

The chain recombines TRBV7-3 with TRBJ2-3, with 13 bases lining up with TRBD2. The germline V gene has CDR1 SGHTA and CDR2 FQGTGA. The J segment lost 6 bases and the V segment lost 2 bases, leaving 8 bases of the junction unmatched. This CDR3 is 17 amino acids long. This chain's CDR3 is CASSLAGTSGKGDTQYF. The CDR3 nucleotides are TGTGCCAGCAGCTTAGCCGGGACTAGCGGGAAGGGGGATACGCAGTATTTT.

The gene calls are TRBV5-1 and TRBJ1-4, with 9 nucleotides matching TRBD1. V trimming: 3 bases; J trimming: 1 base; junction bases outside the gene matches: 7. CDR1 is SGHRS, CDR2 YFSETQ, per germline. The CDR3 extends over 17 amino acids. This CDR3 reads CASSSVPGQGTNEKLFF. The CDR3 DNA is TGCGCCAGCAGCTCCGTCCCGGGACAGGGAACTAATGAAAAACTGTTTTTT.

The chain has TRBV9 and TRBJ2-1; 9 bases agree with TRBD2. CDR1 is SGDLS, CDR2 YYNGEE, per germline. The CDR3 sequence is 14 residues long. V shed 4 bases, J shed 8 bases, and the junction held 7 bases outside the gene matches. Here the CDR3 reads CASSPGLAGDEQFF. For the CDR3, the DNA is TGTGCCAGCAGCCCGGGACTAGCTGGGGATGAGCAGTTCTTC.

The chain recombines TRBV11-2 with TRBJ2-7; D gene uncertain. The germline gives CDR1 SGHAT, CDR2 FQNNGV. The CDR3 spans 12 residues. V was shortened by 11 bases and J by 1 base, with 12 bases between the two germline ends. The CDR3 nucleotides read TGTGCCCTCCGCGGCGATTCCTACGAGCAGTACTTC. This gives the protein CALRGDSYEQYF.